This T cell receptor beta chain originates from a study of T cell clones after liver transplantation. Study outcomes and limitations: Low donor cell numbers restricted donor-reactive repertoire measurement in two subjects.

The CDR3 runs 14 residues. Germline CDR1 is MNHNY and CDR2 is SVGAGI (reference sequence). V lost 2 bases and J lost 2, with 8 bases in between. Generated by immunoSEQ multiplex PCR, the TCRdb table keeps only in-frame clones and is missing some. The data show 50,000 or so clones, with about 67% seen just once and about 10% held by the top ten. Turning to this clone: Its antigen is not known.

This rearrangement joins TRBV6-6 to TRBJ2-3; tentative D call: TRBD1 (6 bases). The sample in question was CD4+ T cells from blood, obtained around 52 months after liver transplant. The receptor's source is a human patient who received a liver transplant. The graft donor may account for some of the T cells. CDR3: CASSYGGFTDTQYF. The DNA of the CDR3 is TGTGCCAGCAGTTACGGGGGCTTCACAGATACGCAGTATTTT.